This T cell receptor (beta chain) emerged from a study of blood T cell repertoires in COVID-19. Study-wide background: Collection of acute and convalescent COVID-19 samples took place in the United States, Italy and Spain. T cells, B-cell-depleted T cells, or PBMCs supplied cDNA or gDNA.

CDR3 length: 13 residues. Unmatched junction bases numbered 5, after V lost 0 bases and J lost 12 bases. The V gene's germline CDR1 is SEHNR and CDR2 FQNEAQ (reference sequence). Original processing methods: Cell counts per sample came from amplifying reference gene primers. The method was immunoSEQ multiplex PCR; TCRdb's version includes in-frame clones alone and lacks a portion of them. Clonal size and the V and J genes are those of that table, whereas D and trimming came from the DNA. The repertoire holds 84,000 or so clones, with about 80% as singletons. This receptor was identified in a woman aged 40 to 50 with active or convalescent COVID-19. The J gene is TRBJ2-7, the V gene TRBV7-9, with 10 bases matching TRBD1. The sequenced material came from peripheral blood. In DNA form, the CDR3 reads TGTGCCAGCAGCTTAGCTTCGACAGGGGGCTGGTACTTC. Amino acid sequence: CASSLASTGGWYF.